The following is a T cell receptor beta chain sequence with its context. Single viable CD3+CD4+CD8-CD45RO+ cells were sorted as the memory CD4+ T cells. This record comes from a study of memory CD4+ T cells and cytomegalovirus serostatus. Method: immunoSEQ multiplex PCR; TCRdb's copy keeps in-frame clones and lacks some. The sample has 75,000 to 90,000 clones, approximately 84% seen once. The sample consisted of memory CD4+ T cells from blood. This clonotype was sampled from an adult in good health and CMV-seronegative.

DNA of the CDR3: TGTGCCAGCAGTGAGAGGGGGCGCGTTGGCTACACCTTC. This codes for CASSERGRVGYTF. This rearrangement joins TRBV2 to TRBJ1-2, with 7 bases lining up with TRBD1. The CDR3 is 13 amino acids. CDR1 SNHLY and CDR2 FYNNEI come from the germline V gene. V gave up 3 bases and J gave up 7 bases; unmatched junction bases: 5.